This TCR beta chain was captured in a study of blood T cell repertoires in COVID-19. Study-wide background: T cells, B-cell-depleted T cells, or PBMCs supplied cDNA or gDNA.

CDR1 is LNHNV and CDR2 is YYDKDF in the germline V gene (reference sequence). V was shortened by 3 bases and J by 9 bases, with 14 bases between the two germline ends. The CDR3 extends over 13 amino acids. Per the original data handling: Using reference gene primer amplification, nucleated cell counts were estimated. The table came from immunoSEQ multiplex PCR; TCRdb's copy has only in-frame clones and leaves some out. That table is the source of V, J and clone size, and D and trimming were worked out from the DNA. The data show more than 300,000 clones, 80% to 90% seen once. Patients in Seattle were enrolled during active infection, then followed longitudinally.

Material: peripheral blood. The rearrangement joins TRBV15 to TRBJ1-2, with TRBD1 as a possible D gene (6 bases). This clonotype was obtained from a woman between 50 and 59 years old with COVID-19, enrolled during active disease. The CDR3 protein is CATSRLRDTSYTF. Written as DNA, the CDR3 is TGTGCCACCAGCAGGCTCCGGGACACCAGCTACACCTTC.